The clone carrying this T cell receptor (beta chain) was counted a few times. This CDR3 has 12 amino acids. CDR1 and CDR2 (germline): SNHLY, FYNNEI. The ends were cut back, 7 bases at V and 3 bases at J, with 10 bases in the middle. The sample comes from a study of molecular identifiers for immune sequencing clone quantification. Study details: The replicate experiment used RNA from roughly 20,000 or 100,000 naive CD8 cells. This RNA was split into five aliquots, and four of them were sequenced.

TCRdb re-derived calls from the PCR reads in MiXCR, one entry per CDR3 protein. The data show more than 50,000 distinct CDR3 sequences, under 20% seen once. Sequencing was done on a sample of naive CD8+ T cells from blood, with Jurkat cell RNA spiked in. Described subset: FACS-sorted CD8+CD4-CCR7+CD45RA+ naive T cells. The rearrangement joins TRBV2 to TRBJ2-7; D gene unclear. The receptor was isolated from a human donor in good health. Some libraries in this study had Jurkat cell RNA spiked in. CDR3 sequence: CASTGPLYEQYF. The DNA for the CDR3 is TGTGCCAGCACCGGTCCTCTCTACGAGCAGTACTTC.